This T cell receptor beta chain was identified in a study of blood T cell repertoires in COVID-19. Study-level background: T cells, B-cell-depleted T cells, or PBMCs provided the cDNA or gDNA that served as material.

Using immunoSEQ multiplex PCR, the repertoire was profiled, and TCRdb retains in-frame clones only, with some absent. The table has some 110,000 clones, about four fifths seen once. Per germline, CDR1 GTSNPN and CDR2 SVGIG (reference sequence). J was trimmed by 4 bases and V by 6 bases; bases with no gene match: 7. This CDR3 is built from 13 residues. This TCR derives from a woman aged 55 to 70 with acute or convalescent COVID-19. Sample: peripheral blood. The gene calls are TRBV30 and TRBJ1-2, with TRBD1 identical over 8 bases. In DNA, the CDR3 is TGTGCCTGTACCGGACAGGGTTCCTATGGCTACACCTTC. Translating it yields CACTGQGSYGYTF.